This TCR beta chain appears in the sequencing data of a study of T-cell memory formation after mild COVID-19. Whole-study context: Largely donor-specific TCR clusters were found.

Constant-segment primers and 5'RACE yielded cDNA libraries for TCR alpha and TCR beta, each carrying sample barcodes and UMIs. Via MiXCR, TCRdb re-called the 5' RACE reads, giving one row per CDR3 protein. The table shows roughly 400,000 distinct CDR3 sequences, with roughly 18% occurring only once. Germline V CDR1 and CDR2: LGHNA, YNFKEQ. The germline V and J ends were trimmed by 4 bases and 3 bases, with 16 bases remaining between them. The CDR3 consists of 15 residues. The V call is TRBV4-2, the J call TRBJ2-7; tentatively, D is TRBD1 or TRBD2 (5 bases each). The TCR originated in a man younger than 35 who had mild COVID-19 (a few samples of this study predate the infection). Cell type and time point are not known. The material sequenced was PBMCs or a T cell subset sorted from them (not recorded which). CDR3 amino acids: CASSLDPGRGYEQYF. Written as DNA, the CDR3 is TGTGCCAGCAGCCTTGACCCGGGAAGGGGCTACGAGCAGTACTTC.